This record looks at one T cell receptor (beta chain) sequence and its context. This receptor's antigen is unknown. Qualities for individual bases were not recorded, and no much larger clone is one base off. TCRbeta repertoires were sequenced from genomic DNA with the immunoSEQ hsTCRB assay version 4 in survey mode. For TCRbeta sequencing, genomic DNA was diluted to around 10 ng/uL, with up to about 1 ug used per sample. As for the authors' bioinformatics: TCRbeta data analysis was done in ImmunoSeq Analyzer 3.0, and diversity was calculated on productive nucleotide rearrangements. Lower-bound TCR diversity was estimated with the improved Chao index, and clonality with the Gini coefficient using the Immunarch R package. When different nucleotide rearrangements encoded the same CDR3beta amino acid sequence, each rearrangement was treated as a distinct clonotype. TCRbeta sequences significantly enriched in antigen-responding cells relative to anti-CD3/anti-CD28-activated cells were identified by differential abundance analysis. GLIPH2 grouped TCRs by predicted peptide-MHC specificity, both within each participant and across combined participant data sets. In its TCRdb copy, this immuneACCESS table keeps in-frame sequences only and misses some clones. Where compared with another copy, unresolved V genes explain less than half of these, and the others have no known cause. That table is the source of V, J and clone size, and D and trimming were worked out from the DNA. The sample records 37,000 or so clones, around 80% of which are singletons. The ten top clones hold around 1.5% of the sample.

This specimen comes from a study of persistence of HIV-infected CD4 T cells (dated by TCRdb to about 2020). The study in broad terms: CMV- and HIV-1 Gag-responding CD4+ T cells were isolated from ART-treated individuals so that antigen-driven clonal expansion of HIV-1-infected cells could be examined. Cross-participant TCR cluster analysis included 8 or 9 participants for CMV and 6 or 7 participants for Gag. Peripheral blood samples of up to about 180 mL were obtained at multiple time points, with the exception of two participants, for whom leukapheresis was performed at a single time point. The clonality of all cells in each sorted population was measured by TCRbeta sequencing, and the clonality of infected cells was measured by proviral sequencing. The median time participants had been on suppressive ART was over seven years.

Trimming removed 6 bases from V and 0 bases from J, leaving 9 bases between the germline ends. The germline V gene provides CDR1 KGHDR and CDR2 SFDVKD. The CDR3 measures 14 amino acids from cysteine to phenylalanine. Solely the CDR3 DNA is kept, with 42 bases framed from the first base. Results and caveats for the whole study, not just this receptor: Significantly lower TCRbeta richness was observed in CMV- and Gag-responding cells than in anti-CD3/anti-CD28-responding cells, and higher oligoclonality was observed in CMV-responding cells than in CD3/CD28-stimulated and Gag-responding cells. Only a small number of individuals took part in the study, and only a limited range of antigens was tested. Bulk TCR analyses could not be limited to the rare CMV-responding cells that actually contained HIV-1 proviruses. Antigen-responding cells were enriched for degenerate expanded CDR3beta sequences, which suggests convergent selection of CD4+ responses to CMV and Gag. TCR oligoclonality correlated with proviral oligoclonality within the same sorted populations.

In the paper's terms, the treatment or condition label means: suppressive antiretroviral therapy. Lysates of CMV-infected fibroblasts were used at 10 ug/mL for cell stimulation. Memory populations depleted of antigen-responding cells were obtained by sorting nonresponding CD40L-negative CD69-negative CD45RO-high memory CD4+ T cells. Participants were HIV-1-infected adults who started suppressive ART during chronic infection. Participants had undetectable plasma HIV-1 RNA below 50 copies/mL for at least 4 years. To be included, participants needed a CD4+ T cell count above 400 cells/uL and a positive CMV serology. Before stimulation, PBMCs were isolated using density centrifugation and then depleted of CD8+ T cells. For around 17 hours, CD8-depleted PBMCs were stimulated with anti-CD28/CD49d costimulation, a CD40-blocking antibody, and enfuvirtide, which was added to prevent new infections. Cell sorting was done on a Beckman Coulter MoFlo Legacy or XDP sorter, and dead cells were excluded with propidium iodide. The QIAamp DNA Mini Kit was used for genomic DNA extraction from samples above one million cells, and the Quick-DNA Microprep Kit was used otherwise.

The V and J segments used are TRBV24-1 and TRBJ2-3; the D region possibly corresponds to TRBD2 (5 bases align). The material was CD4+ T cells sorted from PBMCs after roughly 18-hour stimulation, obtained from a patient who received antiretroviral therapy. The sample's cell subset or site label, decoded: CD40L-CD69- CD45RO-high memory CD4 T cells not responding to CMV lysate. The receptor's source is an adult man with HIV who was CMV-seropositive. In nucleotide form, the sequence is TGTGCCACCAGTATGGGCGGGAGCACAGATACGCAGTATTTT. It is translated as CATSMGGSTDTQYF.